This T cell receptor (beta chain) came from a study of CD8 T cells in ankylosing spondylitis. Study observations and caveats: Earlier studies detected some motif variants in reactive arthritis synovial fluid and blood. Disease-linked clones reportedly showed significant enrichment in matched ankylosing spondylitis synovial fluid. Seven to nine highly homologous variants formed a TCR beta motif that appeared characteristic of ankylosing spondylitis blood. With a CD8+ phenotype, disease-linked clones were relatively rare in peripheral blood.

Note on this clonotype: Its antigen is unidentified.

Trimming left V 5 bases short and J 0 bases short, with 10 bases between. The length of the CDR3 is 15 residues. Germline loops: CDR1 LNHDA, CDR2 SQIVND (reference sequence). For TCR beta, libraries came from quantitative 5'-RACE with molecular barcodes. MiXCR, run by TCRdb on the 5' RACE reads, gives a single entry per CDR3 protein. The repertoire holds around 450,000 distinct CDR3 sequences, with 20% to 30% as singletons. Source material: blood, either unsorted or a sorted T cell fraction (not recorded which). This sequence was found in a male donor with ankylosing spondylitis. This chain connects TRBV19 to TRBJ1-4; D gene unclear. The DNA of the CDR3 is TGTGCCAGTAGTCCGAGACCTTCAACTAATGAAAAACTGTTTTTT. Translated, it gives CASSPRPSTNEKLFF.